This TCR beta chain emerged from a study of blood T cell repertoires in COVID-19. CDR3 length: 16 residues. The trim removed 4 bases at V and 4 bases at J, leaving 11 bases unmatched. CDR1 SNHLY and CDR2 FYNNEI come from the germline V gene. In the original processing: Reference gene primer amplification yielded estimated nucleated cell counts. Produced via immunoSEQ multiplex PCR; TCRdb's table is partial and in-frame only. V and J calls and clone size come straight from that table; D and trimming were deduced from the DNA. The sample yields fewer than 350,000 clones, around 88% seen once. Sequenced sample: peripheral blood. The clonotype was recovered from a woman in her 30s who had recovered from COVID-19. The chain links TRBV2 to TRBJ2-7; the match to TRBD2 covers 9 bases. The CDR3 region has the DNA TGTGCCAGCAGTGTCGCTCCCGGGACTAGCTCTTACGAGCAGTACTTC. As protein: CASSVAPGTSSYEQYF. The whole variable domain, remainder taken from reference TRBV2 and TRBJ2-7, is EPEVTQTPSHQVTQMGQEVILRCVPISNHLYFYWYRQILGQKVEFLVSFYNNEISEKSEIFDDQFSVERPDGSNFTLKIRSTKLEDSAMYFCASSVAPGTSSYEQYFGPGTRLTVT.